This is a list of T cell receptor beta chains from one sample in a study of T cell repertoires in cytomegalovirus infection. TCRdb independently ran MiXCR on the reads; one entry per CDR3 protein. The sample records 400,000 or so distinct CDR3 sequences, less than 20% being singletons. The material sequenced was PBMCs. Receptors originate from a human donor in good health (CMV status not recorded). Some clones in this sample may be carry-over from other donors' samples. CDR3s include the opening cysteine and the closing phenylalanine or tryptophan. A D gene is named only where the DNA matches it firmly. Some rows mark clone size as missing; the rest say once, few, many or name a class of expanded clone.

J gene	V gene	D gene	clone size	CDR3 protein	CDR3 DNA
TRBJ2-5	TRBV20-1	TRBD2	NA	CSAPVRGTSRETQYF	TGCAGTGCCCCCGTCCGGGGGACTAGCCGCGAGACCCAGTACTTC
TRBJ1-6	TRBV7-2	TRBD1	many	CASSRQGNSPLHF	TGTGCCAGCAGCCGACAGGGGAATTCACCCCTCCACTTT
TRBJ2-3	TRBV20-1	NA	NA	CSAMGRGGSTDTQYF	TGCAGTGCTATGGGGCGTGGGGGGAGTACAGATACGCAGTATTTT
TRBJ2-1	TRBV29-1	TRBD2	NA	CSAIKTSGSTDEQFF	TGCAGCGCGATAAAAACTAGCGGGAGTACCGATGAGCAGTTCTTC
TRBJ2-6	TRBV5-4	TRBD1	NA	CASSKGQGVTYSGANVLTF	TGTGCCAGCAGCAAAGGACAGGGGGTAACCTACTCTGGGGCCAACGTCCTGACTTTC
TRBJ2-1	TRBV12-3/TRBV12-4	NA	few	CASSLGRPEQFF	TGTGCCAGCAGTCTAGGTAGGCCTGAGCAGTTCTTC
TRBJ2-2	TRBV7-6	TRBD1	many	CASSLGGQTFNTGELFF	TGTGCCAGCAGCTTAGGGGGACAGACCTTTAACACCGGGGAGCTGTTTTTT
TRBJ2-1	TRBV5-4	NA	few	CASSLQGSNEQFF	TGTGCCAGCAGCTTGCAGGGGTCCAATGAGCAGTTCTTC
TRBJ2-3	TRBV7-2	TRBD2	many	CASSLAREDTQYF	TGTGCCAGCAGCTTAGCGCGGGAGGATACGCAGTATTTT
TRBJ1-5	TRBV2	NA	few	CASRDDTLTGNNQPQHF	TGTGCCAGCAGAGACGACACCTTGACGGGGAACAATCAGCCCCAGCATTTT
TRBJ2-7	TRBV11-3	TRBD1	many	CASSTSGTGTYEQYF	TGTGCCAGCAGCACCTCCGGGACAGGGACCTACGAGCAGTACTTC
TRBJ2-1	TRBV7-8	NA	many	CASSLGGSNEQFF	TGTGCCAGCAGCTTAGGTGGCAGCAATGAGCAGTTCTTC
TRBJ2-1	TRBV12-3/TRBV12-4	NA	few	CAAGGRPLSYNEQFF	TGTGCCGCCGGGGGCAGGCCACTTTCCTACAATGAGCAGTTCTTC
TRBJ1-2	TRBV19	NA	few	CASMGFKEQRYGYTF	TGTGCCAGTATGGGGTTCAAGGAGCAGCGCTATGGCTACACCTTC
TRBJ2-7	TRBV7-9	TRBD2	many	CASSSFRGVGGYEQYF	TGTGCCAGCAGCTCGTTTCGGGGGGTAGGCGGCTACGAGCAGTACTTC
TRBJ1-2	TRBV12-3/TRBV12-4	NA	NA	CASSVDRNYGYTF	TGTGCCAGCAGTGTCGACAGAAACTATGGCTACACCTTC
TRBJ2-3	TRBV7-2	NA	many	CASSLVFSVDTQYF	TGTGCCAGCAGCTTAGTCTTTAGTGTGGATACGCAGTATTTT